The T cell receptor beta chain under discussion was sequenced for a study of blood T cells in healthy people across ages. A J-beta primer mix and a sample-barcoded 5' primer were used in a second PCR of roughly 6 to 11 cycles. TCRdb used MiXCR to reprocess the 5' RACE reads, holding one entry per CDR3 protein. The table shows 800,000 to 1,300,000 distinct CDR3 sequences, with roughly 24% occurring only once. Germline V gives CDR1 SGHRS, CDR2 YFSETQ. The CDR3 is 14 residues long. V lost 3 bases, J lost 5 bases, and 6 bases stayed unmatched. These same data were also listed under a study on T cells of mothers and their children.

This sequence originates from a girl aged 2-10 years in good health. The sample comprised blood. J is TRBJ2-5 and V is TRBV5-1; 8 bases match TRBD2. The CDR3 is CASSSAGVEETQYF. The CDR3 DNA is TGCGCCAGCAGCTCAGCGGGAGTAGAGGAGACCCAGTACTTC.